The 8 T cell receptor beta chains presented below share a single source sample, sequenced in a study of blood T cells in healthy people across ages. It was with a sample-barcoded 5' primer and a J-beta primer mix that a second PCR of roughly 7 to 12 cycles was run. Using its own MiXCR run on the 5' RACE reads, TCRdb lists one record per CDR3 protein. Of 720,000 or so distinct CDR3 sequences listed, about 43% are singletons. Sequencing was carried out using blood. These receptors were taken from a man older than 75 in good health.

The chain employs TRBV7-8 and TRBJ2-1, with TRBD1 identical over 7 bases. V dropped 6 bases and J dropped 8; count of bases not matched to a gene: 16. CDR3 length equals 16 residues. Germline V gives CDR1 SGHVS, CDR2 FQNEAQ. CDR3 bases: TGTGCCAGCAGACGATTTACAGGGGCAGTGTCCGATGAGCAGTTCTTC. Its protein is CASRRFTGAVSDEQFF.

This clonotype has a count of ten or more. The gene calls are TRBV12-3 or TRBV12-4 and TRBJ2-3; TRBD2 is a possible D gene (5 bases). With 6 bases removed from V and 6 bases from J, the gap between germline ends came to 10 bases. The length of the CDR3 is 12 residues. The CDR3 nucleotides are TGTGCCAGCAGCCCTCGCGGGGATACGCAGTATTTT. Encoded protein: CASSPRGDTQYF.

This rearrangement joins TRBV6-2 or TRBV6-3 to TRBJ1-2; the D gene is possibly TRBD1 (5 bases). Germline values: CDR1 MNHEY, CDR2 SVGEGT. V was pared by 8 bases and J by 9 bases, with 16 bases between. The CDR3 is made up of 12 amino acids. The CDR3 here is CASRPGHASYTF. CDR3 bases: TGTGCCAGCCGTCCGGGGCACGCGAGCTACACCTTC.

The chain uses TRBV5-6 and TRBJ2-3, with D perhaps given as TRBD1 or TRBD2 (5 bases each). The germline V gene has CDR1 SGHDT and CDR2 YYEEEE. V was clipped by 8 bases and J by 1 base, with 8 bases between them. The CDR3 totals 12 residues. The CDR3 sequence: CASQGGTDTQYF. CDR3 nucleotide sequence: TGTGCCAGTCAGGGAGGCACAGATACGCAGTATTTT.

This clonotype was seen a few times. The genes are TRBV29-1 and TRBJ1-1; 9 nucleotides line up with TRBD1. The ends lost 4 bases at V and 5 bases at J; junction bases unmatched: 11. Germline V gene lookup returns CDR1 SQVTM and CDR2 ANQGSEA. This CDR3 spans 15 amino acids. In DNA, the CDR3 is TGCAGCGTTGTGGGACAGGGAGGTATTTTGACTGAAGCTTTCTTT. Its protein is CSVVGQGGILTEAFF.

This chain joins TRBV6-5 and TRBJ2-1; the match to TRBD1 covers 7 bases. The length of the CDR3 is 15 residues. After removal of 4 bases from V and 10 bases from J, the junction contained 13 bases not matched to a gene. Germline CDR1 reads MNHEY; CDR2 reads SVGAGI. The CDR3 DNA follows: TGTGCCAGCAGTTTGGCAGGGGGAGACTCCTACGAGCAGTTCTTC. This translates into CASSLAGGDSYEQFF.

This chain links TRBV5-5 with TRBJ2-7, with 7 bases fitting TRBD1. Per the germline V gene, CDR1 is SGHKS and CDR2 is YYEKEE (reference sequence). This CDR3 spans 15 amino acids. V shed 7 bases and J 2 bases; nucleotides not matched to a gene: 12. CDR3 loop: CASCIGGGYPYEQYF. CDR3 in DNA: TGTGCCAGCTGTATAGGGGGCGGGTATCCCTACGAGCAGTACTTC.

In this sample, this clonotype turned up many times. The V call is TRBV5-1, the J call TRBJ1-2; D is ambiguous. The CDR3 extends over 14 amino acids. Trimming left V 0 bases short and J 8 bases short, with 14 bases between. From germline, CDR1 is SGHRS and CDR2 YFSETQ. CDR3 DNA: TGCGCCAGCAGCTTGGCGCTCGCTCCTGGAGGCTACACCTTC. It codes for CASSLALAPGGYTF. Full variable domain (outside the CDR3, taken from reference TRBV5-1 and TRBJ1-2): KAGVTQTPRYLIKTRGQQVTLSCSPISGHRSVSWYQQTPGQGLQFLFEYFSETQRNKGNFPGRFSGRQFSNSRSEMNVSTLELGDSALYLCASSLALAPGGYTFGSGTRLTVV.